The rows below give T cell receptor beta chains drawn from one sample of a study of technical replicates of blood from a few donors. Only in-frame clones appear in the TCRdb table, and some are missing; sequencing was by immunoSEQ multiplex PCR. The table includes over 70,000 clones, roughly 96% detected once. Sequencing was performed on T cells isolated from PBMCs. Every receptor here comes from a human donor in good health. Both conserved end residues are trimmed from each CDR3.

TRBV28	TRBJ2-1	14	ASSRGLAGVWVEQF
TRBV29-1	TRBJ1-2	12	SVEDARQTYGYT
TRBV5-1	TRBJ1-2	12	ASSFPGVNYGYT
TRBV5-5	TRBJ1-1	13	ASSPLGRQPQGSF
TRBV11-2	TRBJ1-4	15	ASSRSLTGRYDEKLF
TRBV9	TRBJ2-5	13	ASSVGGLGEETQY
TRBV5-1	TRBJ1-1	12	ASSWSGADTEAF
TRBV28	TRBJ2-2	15	ASSKPGAGAFTGELF
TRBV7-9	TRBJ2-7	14	ASSFVQGAGANEQY
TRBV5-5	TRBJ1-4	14	ASSLQLGRWDEKLF
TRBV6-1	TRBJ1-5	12	ASDVTGINQPQH
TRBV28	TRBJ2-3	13	ASSNGLGRQDTQY
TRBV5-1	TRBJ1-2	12	ASSPLGGPYGYT
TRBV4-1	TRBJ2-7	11	ASSQTGHYEQY
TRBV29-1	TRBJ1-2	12	SVTVQGSRYGYT
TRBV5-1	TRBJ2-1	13	ASSDGTSGYNEQF
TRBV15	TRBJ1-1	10	ATSREHGGAF
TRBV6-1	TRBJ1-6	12	ASSDRTNNSPLH
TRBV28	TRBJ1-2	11	ASSLGREDGYT
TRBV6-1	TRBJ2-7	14	ASSEGNRITSYEQY
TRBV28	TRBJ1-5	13	ASSLSGMSNQPQH
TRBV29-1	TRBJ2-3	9	SPGLADTQY
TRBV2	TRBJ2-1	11	ASSGGLVEKQF
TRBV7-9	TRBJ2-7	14	ASSSSFRGSGYEQY
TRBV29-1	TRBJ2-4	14	SVGSGLGLAKNIQY
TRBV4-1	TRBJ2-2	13	ASNPDSGGTGELF
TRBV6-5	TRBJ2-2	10	ASHRGTGELF
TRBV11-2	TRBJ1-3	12	ASSLESGTNTIY
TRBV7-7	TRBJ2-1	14	ASSLNQGSSYNEQF
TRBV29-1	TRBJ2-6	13	SARGGELGANVLT
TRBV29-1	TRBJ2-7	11	SVGEGGSYEQY
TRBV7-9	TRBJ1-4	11	ATPGGSYEKLF
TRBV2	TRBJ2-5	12	ASRGTGQQETQY
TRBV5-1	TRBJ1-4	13	ASSLVPGLNEKLF
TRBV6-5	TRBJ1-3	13	ASGQVTASGNTIY
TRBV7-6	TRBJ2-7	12	ASSGEVRGREQY
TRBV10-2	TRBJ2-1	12	ASRKAASYNEQF
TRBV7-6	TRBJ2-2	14	ASSLVYNRDTGELF
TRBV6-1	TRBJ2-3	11	ASRQGGTDTQY
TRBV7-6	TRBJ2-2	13	ASSLVARATGELF
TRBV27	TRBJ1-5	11	ASSVTGFQPQH
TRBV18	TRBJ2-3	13	ASSPRRDWSDTQY
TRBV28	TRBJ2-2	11	ASQGGHTGELF
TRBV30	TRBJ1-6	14	AWRPQQGAKGSPLH
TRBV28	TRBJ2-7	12	ASIGEGSSYEQY
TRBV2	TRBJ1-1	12	ASKGTFMNTEAF
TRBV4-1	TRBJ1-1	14	ASSQEAGRLDNEAF
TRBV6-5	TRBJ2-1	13	ASRSGLAGFNEQF
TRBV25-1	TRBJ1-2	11	ASSDRARGSYT
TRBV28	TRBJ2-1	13	ASILGGGVYNEQF
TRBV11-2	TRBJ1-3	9	ASSLDGTIY
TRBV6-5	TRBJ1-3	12	ASSYSDKGNTIY
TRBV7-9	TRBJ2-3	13	ASSPLAANTDTQY
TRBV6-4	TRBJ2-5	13	ASSGLAGGQETQY
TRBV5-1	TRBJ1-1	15	ASSLKGQGLLDTEAF
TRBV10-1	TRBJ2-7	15	ASSESRGGPGSYEQY
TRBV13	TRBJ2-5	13	ASSLARTGAETQY
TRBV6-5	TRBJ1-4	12	ASSYSGTDEKLF
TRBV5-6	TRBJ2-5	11	ASSLLRGETQY